The present entry profiles one T cell receptor (beta chain) with its context. This record belongs to a study of blood T cell repertoires in COVID-19. About the research overall: Samples of COVID-19 (acute and convalescent) were obtained from the United States, Italy and Spain.

V shed 4 bases and J shed 1 base, with 8 bases lying between them. The germline V gene has CDR1 SGHRS and CDR2 YFSETQ. The CDR3 consists of 14 residues. Clones were sequenced by immunoSEQ multiplex PCR, and TCRdb holds only the in-frame ones, with some missing. The sample lists around 190,000 clones, roughly 75% occurring once. The chain has TRBV5-1 and TRBJ2-2; D is perhaps TRBD2 (6 bases). Sequencing was done on a sample of peripheral blood. The sequence was collected from a man between 65 and 85 years old with active or convalescent COVID-19. The CDR3 nucleotides are TGCGCCAGCAGCCCGGGACTGAACACCGGGGAGCTGTTTTTT. Encoded protein: CASSPGLNTGELFF.